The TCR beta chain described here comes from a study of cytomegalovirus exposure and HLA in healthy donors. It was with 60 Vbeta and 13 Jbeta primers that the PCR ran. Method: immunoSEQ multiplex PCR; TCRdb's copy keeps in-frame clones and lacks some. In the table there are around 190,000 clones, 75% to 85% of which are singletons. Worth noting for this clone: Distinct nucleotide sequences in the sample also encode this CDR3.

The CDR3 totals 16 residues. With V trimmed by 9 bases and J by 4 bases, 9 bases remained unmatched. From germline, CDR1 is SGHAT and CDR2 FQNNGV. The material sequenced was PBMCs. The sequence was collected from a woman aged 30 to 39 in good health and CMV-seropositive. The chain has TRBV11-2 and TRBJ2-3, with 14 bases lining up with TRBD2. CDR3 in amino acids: CASSLGLAGGPDTQYF. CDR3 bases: TGTGCCAGTAGCCTAGGACTAGCGGGGGGCCCAGATACGCAGTATTTT. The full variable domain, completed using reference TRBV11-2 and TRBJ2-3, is EAGVAQSPRYKIIEKRQSVAFWCNPISGHATLYWYQQILGQGPKLLIQFQNNGVVDDSQLPKDRFSAERLKGVDSTLKIQPAKLEDSAVYLCASSLGLAGGPDTQYFGPGTRLTVL.